This T cell receptor (beta chain) was found in a study of blood T cell repertoires in COVID-19 (dated by TCRdb to the early 2020s). Concerning the study at large: The collaborator samples originated in the United States, Italy and Spain and spanned the acute and convalescent phases of COVID-19. The material from the prospective study consisted of cDNA or gDNA derived from T cells, B-cell-depleted T cells, or PBMCs. The dataset comprised deeply sampled blood TCRbeta repertoires from subjects exposed to, actively infected with, or recovered from COVID-19. The repertoires were released in a freely available public database meant as a resource for research on the immune response to SARS-CoV-2. Samples came from the ongoing ImmuneRACE study (first 160 participants) plus 1,254 subjects from 6 global collaborators. A de-identified subject ID, COVID-19 status, age in years and sex were almost always included in the sample metadata. Where HLA class I and class II types were available, the types were taken from metadata supplied by the sample provider, not from assay-based typing.

TCRbeta CDR3 regions were amplified from genomic DNA by means of the immunoSEQ Assay, a bias-controlled multiplex PCR. As for the authors' bioinformatics: Nucleated cell counts per sample were estimated from amplification of reference gene primers within the assay. To quantify the absolute abundance of each unique TCRbeta CDR3 rearrangement, sequence reads were collapsed and filtered. For each sample, productive Simpson clonality was calculated by taking the square root of Simpson's diversity index across productive rearrangements. In its TCRdb copy, this immuneACCESS table keeps in-frame sequences only and misses some clones. Where compared with another copy, unresolved V genes explain less than half of these, and the others have no known cause. The DNA was the basis for D and trimming; V, J and clone size are from that table. For this sample the table gives some 150,000 clones, of which over 75% were detected only once. The leading ten clones occupy roughly 1.2% of the sample.

General findings and caveats noted by the study authors: The quantity of clinical and demographic metadata differed by source and by participant and was supplied without curation.

Enrolling through a virtual design, the prospective study's participants ranged in age from roughly 18 to 95 years and lived across some 23 United States geographic areas. In the prospective study, cohorts were assigned on the basis of participant-reported clinical history obtained from a screening survey and a study questionnaire. Mobile phlebotomists in the prospective study collected whole blood, serum and a nasopharyngeal or oropharyngeal swab from every participant. Participants in the prospective study had the option to provide additional blood draws and questionnaires over an approximately 2-month period. Prospective study blood samples were shipped either frozen or at room temperature before DNA extraction. V trim: 4 bases; J trim: 6 bases; unmatched bases: 8. CDR1 and CDR2 (SGHDT, YYEEEE) derive from the germline V gene. Inclusive of the bounding cysteine and phenylalanine, the CDR3 is 16 residues long. The sequence is cut down to CDR3 DNA, 48 bases in frame from base 1.

About this clone itself: There is no known antigen for this receptor. Per-base quality was not reported, and no clone a single base away is much larger than it.

The sequence was collected from a human donor with acute COVID-19. The donor label of this sample is uncertain. What was sequenced was PBMCs or T cells enriched from blood (not recorded which). The chain is made from TRBV5-6 and TRBJ1-6; 9 central bases correspond to TRBD1. In nucleotide form, the sequence is TGTGCCAGCAGCGGTGACAGGGGGATCCGTAATTCACCCCTCCACTTT. Its translation reads: CASSGDRGIRNSPLHF. Where the CDR3 stops, the reference TRBV5-6 and TRBJ1-6 genes take over; the full variable domain is DAGVTQSPTHLIKTRGQQVTLRCSPKSGHDTVSWYQQALGQGPQFIFQYYEEEERQRGNFPDRFSGHQFPNYSSELNVNALLLGDSALYLCASSGDRGIRNSPLHFGNGTRLTVT.